This T cell receptor (beta chain) was recovered during a study of cytomegalovirus exposure and HLA in healthy donors (dated by TCRdb to 2016 to 2017). For the study in its entirety: An earlier analysis of approximately 640 of the donors reported 250 to 350 Gb of sequence data and 117 million unique TCR beta sequences from some 180 million T cells. About 320 gigabases of sequencing data and approximately 80 million unique TCR sequences were included in an early release covering 500 to 750 HLA-typed donors. Of the 398 genotyped donors, approximately 83% fell in the genetic ancestry cluster associated with self-reported Caucasian donors. The study aimed to test whether cataloging public T cell receptors could reveal signatures of past pathogen exposure. The study profiled the T cell repertoires of under 850 subjects by immunosequencing and related them to cytomegalovirus serostatus. A separate validation cohort of about 110 different subjects was used in addition to the roughly 700-subject first cohort. The study combined high-throughput TCR immunosequencing, statistical association of individual TCRs with disease status, and machine learning to predict cytomegalovirus infection status. To study patterns of TCR occurrence, a later analysis re-analyzed previously published TCR beta repertoires from several hundred donors and added high-resolution HLA genotyping. In the later analysis, no new phenotypic data were used to find candidate immune exposures; instead, reliance was placed on TCR beta sequences and their occurrence across donors. An earlier analysis of approximately 580 of the donors used high-throughput TCR beta sequencing to judge whether each TCR beta V gene segment behaved as functional or pseudogenic. Donor age, sex, ethnicity and CMV serostatus were compiled alongside the repertoire data. A later genetic analysis used genome-wide SNP genotypes for about 60% of the roughly 670 donors, treating that subset as a discovery cohort. All discovery cohort repertoires had been generated using a single sequencing platform. Both class I and class II loci were covered by HLA typing, at four-digit resolution. Typing coverage varied by locus: roughly 629-630 donors for A, B, C, DRB1 and DQB1; roughly 500 for DQA1; over 600 for DPA1; approximately 450 for DPB1. Four or five DR-DQ haplotypes were handled as single units for association and clustering because linkage in the cohort was strong. Across some 400 genotyped donors of the cohort, an average of approximately 240,000 unique TCR beta nucleotide sequences per donor were sequenced, and roughly 20% of those sequences were non-productive. Points the paper makes about the study in general: In a later analysis, HLA-associated TCR beta chains showed more clonal expansion and lower generation probabilities than non-associated chains that were equally common. Some IMGT-functional V segments, including TRBV6-2 and TRBV6-3, could not be distinguished by the 87-base-pair reads and were therefore excluded. CMV serostatus was the only immune exposure information available for the cohort. The authors suggested that the approach could potentially be generalized to other disease states and immunological phenotypes. Across donors, most TCR sequences were observed very rarely, whereas some public TCRs were present in many individuals. Presence/absence analyses assumed roughly uniform sequencing depth across donors, an assumption that may not hold. In a later genetic analysis, fewer N-insertions in productive TCRs were reported among donors in an Asian-associated ancestry cluster than the roughly 700-donor mean. The cohort was sequenced for TCR beta chains only, and without alpha or paired-chain data the features that could be detected were limited. The classifier was reported to diagnose cytomegalovirus status with high specificity and sensitivity in both the original and validation cohorts. Most CMV-associated TCR beta chains appeared to be HLA-restricted in a later analysis, and the HLA associations seemed to be driven largely by CMV exposure. A later analysis reported that several top co-occurrence clusters appeared linked to parvovirus B19, influenza, CMV and Epstein-Barr virus. The study gave a list of 150 to 200 TCR beta chains associated with cytomegalovirus. A few of the identified cytomegalovirus-associated TCR beta chains were confirmed in vitro to be specific for cytomegalovirus antigens. A further reported finding was that TCR beta sequences accurately predicted the HLA-A and HLA-B alleles for most subjects in the first cohort. Because some donors lacked HLA typing at each locus, the association tests relied only on the typed subset. In an earlier analysis of approximately 590 of the donors, most TCR beta V segments appeared in productive rearrangements about 87% or about 30% of the time, broadly matching IMGT annotations. When HLA alleles, especially DR and DQ, strongly co-occurred, attributing TCR associations to individual alleles was difficult. In a later analysis, TCR association rates were found to vary across HLA loci, with the most associated TCRs seen for DRB1 alleles and the fewest for HLA-C alleles. Roughly 15 rarely observed V segments, including chromosome 9 orphons, were excluded from the earlier analysis of just under 600 of the donors because counts were too low. Linkage disequilibrium might explain the correlated functional status among segregating V segments, but an unknown experimental factor could not be excluded. In a later genetic analysis, a missense DCLRE1C variant was associated with V-gene and J-gene trimming of TCR beta chains, and the association was replicated in an independent cohort. Specific HLA alleles were associated with around 18,000 TCR beta sequences at a false discovery rate of 0.05 in a later analysis. A group of highly shared sequence variants was considered likely to be a technical artifact of the sequencing pipeline.

In total, approximately 690 healthy bone marrow donors made up the cohort. At the time of sampling, every cohort member was nominally healthy, though immune exposures that went unrecorded were likely present. The donor was CMV seronegative and was included in the group of a few hundred seronegative cohort members. A peripheral blood sample was collected from each donor, and TCR beta sequencing was performed on peripheral blood mononuclear cells. The Qiagen DNeasy Blood Extraction Kit was used to extract genomic DNA from the blood cell samples. For this chain, trimming is 2 bases at the V end and 0 bases at the J end, and the number of junction bases without a gene match is 6. CDR1 and CDR2 were assigned from the germline V gene (reference sequence) as GTSNPN and SVGIG. There are 15 amino acids in the CDR3, from cysteine to phenylalanine inclusive. Here the CDR3 DNA is all that survives: 45 bases in frame from base 1.

Points on this clone: No cognate antigen has been identified for it. One base away there is no much larger clone; base qualities are not given.

Preparation of the library involved the immunoSEQ multiplex PCR assay. The multiplex PCR relied on a mix of 60 forward primers for TCR Vbeta segments and 13 reverse primers for TCR Jbeta segments. The CDR3 region of rearranged TCR beta genes was amplified from genomic DNA with a multiplex PCR assay. Amplified TCR beta libraries were sequenced as 87-base-pair reads on the Illumina HiSeq System. As for the authors' bioinformatics: A later analysis tallied roughly 78 million unique TCR beta chains across the 600 to 700 repertoires, and about 12 million of those chains were shared by two or more donors. A nearest-neighbor algorithm error-corrected the raw reads and collapsed the reads into unique sequences, merging closely related sequences to remove PCR and sequencing errors. CDR3 sequences were aligned to IMGT reference sequences to assign V, D and J gene segments. For a sequence to be retained, at least a six-nucleotide match to both a V gene segment and a J gene segment was required. A rearrangement was called productive if the CDR3 had no stop codons and remained in frame with V and J, and every other rearrangement was called non-productive. CDR3 was defined by IMGT convention, running from the second conserved V-encoded cysteine to the conserved J-encoded phenylalanine. The earlier analysis of about 570 of the donors excluded any sequence lacking an unambiguous match to a single V gene segment. An earlier analysis of just under 600 of the donors called V segments functional above 56.7% productive rearrangements and segregating when the between-donor standard deviation exceeded 5%. To diagnose cytomegalovirus status from the catalog of TCR beta chain sequences, a statistical classification framework was built. In a later analysis, V and J genes were assigned by comparing TCR nucleotide sequences against IMGT/GENE-DB human TR gene sequences. A later analysis assigned CDR3 sequences and most-parsimonious VDJ recombination scenarios with the TCRdist pipeline. In a later analysis, every TCR beta chain was defined by the combination of its CDR3 amino acid sequence and its V-gene family, and reads without a unique V-gene family were dropped. In a later analysis, several hundred highly shared, low-generation-probability nucleotide sequences were removed to address suspected cross-contamination and a sequencing artifact. A later analysis calculated a clonal expansion index for each public chain from normalized within-repertoire ranks of inferred template counts. A later analysis computed generation probabilities with a VDJ recombination model fitted to out-of-frame rearrangements, and checked the results against IGoR. In a later analysis, hypergeometric tests were used to score TCR-TCR, TCR-HLA and TCR-CMV co-occurrence, with a repertoire-size bias correction applied to TCR pairs. False discovery rates were estimated in a later analysis by permuting HLA or CMV assignments 20 times. In a later analysis, co-occurring TCRs were grouped with DBSCAN, and TCRdist sequence similarity was added when clustering was performed within HLA-allele-positive subsets. Repertoires with fewer than 30,000 or more than 120,000 public chains were left out of co-occurrence clustering, as were five repertoires with anomalous nucleotide sharing. Drawn from immuneACCESS, this table holds only the in-frame rearrangements with V and J called that TCRdb kept. Clones are partly lost; checked studies trace under half to an unresolved V gene and leave the rest unexplained. V, J and clone size are taken as reported in that table, and D and trimming were inferred from the DNA itself. Counted in this sample were approximately 150,000 clones; around three quarters of them appeared once. Clones ranked in the top ten supply 1% of the sample.

The sequence was collected from a woman in her 40s in good health and CMV-seronegative. The sequence links TRBV30 to TRBJ1-2, with TRBD1 identical over 7 junction bases. Sample: PBMCs. The sequence in DNA is TGTGCCTGGAGTAGGGACAGACCAGCTAACTATGGCTACACCTTC. Translated, it reads CAWSRDRPANYGYTF.